Shown below are 14 T cell receptor beta chains from a single sample sequenced in a study of T cell repertoires in cytomegalovirus infection (dated by TCRdb to about 2019). Instrument used: Illumina HiSeq 1500. The public reads were quality trimmed at Q25 with fastp and then assembled into clones with MiXCR by TCRdb, keeping productive beta chains. When rows share a CDR3 protein, they turn into one entry using the most common DNA and genes. In all, the sample holds about 530,000 distinct CDR3 sequences, and more than 25% of those were seen once. Clones ranked in the top ten supply 13% of the sample. The source material was PBMCs. Receptors originate from a human donor in good health (CMV status not recorded). Some clones in this sample may be carry-over from other donors' samples.

Many counts were recorded for this clonotype. The chain combines TRBV4-1 with TRBJ1-2, with TRBD1 identical over 9 bases. V dropped 7 bases and J dropped 3; count of bases not matched to a gene: 9. The CDR3 covers 15 residues. Germline V gives CDR1 MGHRA, CDR2 YSYEKL. The CDR3 sequence is CASIPNRGLDYGYTF. The CDR3 DNA reads as TGCGCCAGCATCCCGAACAGGGGGCTGGACTATGGCTACACCTTC.

This clonotype showed up just a few times. The CDR3 sequence is CASMQGGSYEQYF. Here the CDR3 DNA reads TGTGCCAGCATGCAGGGCGGGAGCTACGAGCAGTACTTC. The rearrangement links TRBV28 to TRBJ2-7; TRBD2 agrees at 7 bases. V lost 7 bases, J lost 3 bases, and 6 bases stayed unmatched. The CDR3 loop spans 13 amino acids. CDR1 MDHEN and CDR2 SYDVKM come from the germline V gene.

CDR3 nucleotide sequence: TGCGCCAGCAGCCAAGATTGGACTAGCGGGAGCAATGAGCAGTTCTTC. This encodes CASSQDWTSGSNEQFF. The V and J genes are TRBV4-3 and TRBJ2-1, with 13 bases fitting TRBD2. Germline CDR1 reads LGHNA; CDR2 reads YSLEER. J was trimmed by 6 bases and V by 0 bases; bases with no gene match: 2. CDR3 size: 16 residues.

This clonotype showed up many times. The chain carries TRBV4-1 and TRBJ2-7; D possibly uses TRBD1 or TRBD2 (5 bases each). From germline, CDR1 is MGHRA and CDR2 YSYEKL. V gave up 0 bases and J gave up 4 bases, with 7 bases separating them. The CDR3 is 13 residues long. The CDR3 spells CASSQERGYEQYV. CDR3 DNA sequence: TGCGCCAGCAGCCAAGAGAGGGGATACGAGCAGTACGTC.

This chain connects TRBV28 to TRBJ2-7; possible D gene TRBD2, 5 bases. The CDR3 length is 13 residues. With 9 bases removed from V and 2 bases from J, the gap between germline ends came to 14 bases. The V gene's germline CDR1 is MDHEN and CDR2 SYDVKM. CDR3 sequence: CASYTGSPYEQYF. The CDR3 DNA reads TGTGCCAGTTACACTGGGAGCCCCTACGAGCAGTACTTC.

Of note for this clonotype: Germline is not matched at one junction end, which may reflect a read error. The chain uses TRBV7-2 and TRBJ2-1; TRBD2 matches 12 bases. Germline V gene data show CDR1 as SGHTA and CDR2 as FQGNSA. The CDR3 is made up of 15 amino acids. DNA of the CDR3: TGTGCCAGCAGTTTAGCTAGCGGGAGGGCCGTTGAGCAGTTCTTC. It is translated as CASSLASGRAVEQFF.

This CDR3 reads CSAPPGGHTDTQYF. CDR3 DNA sequence: TGCAGTGCCCCCCCGGGGGGTCACACAGATACGCAGTATTTT. This chain joins TRBV20-1 and TRBJ2-3; 7 bases fit TRBD2. This CDR3 comprises 14 residues. J lost 2 bases, V lost 6 bases, and 8 bases had no gene match. CDR1 and CDR2 (germline): DFQATT, SNEGSKA (reference sequence).

The chain carries TRBV10-3 and TRBJ2-1; D possibly uses TRBD1 or TRBD2 (5 bases each). Germline loops: CDR1 ENHRY, CDR2 SYGVKD. CDR3 length: 13 amino acids. Trimming cost V 7 bases and J 6 bases, with 13 bases left between them. The CDR3 loop reads CAIMVRGANEQFF. CDR3 coding DNA: TGTGCCATCATGGTGAGGGGAGCCAATGAGCAGTTCTTC.

This clonotype was detected only a few times. V gene TRBV4-1 combines with J gene TRBJ2-7; 9 bases agree with TRBD1. There are 15 residues in the CDR3. Unmatched junction bases numbered 3, after V lost 3 bases and J lost 0 bases. Germline V gene data show CDR1 as MGHRA and CDR2 as YSYEKL. The CDR3 reads CASSHRDRVSYEQYF. CDR3 sequence (DNA): TGCGCCAGCAGCCACCGGGACAGGGTCTCCTACGAGCAGTACTTC.

This clonotype was seen a handful of times. This chain links TRBV28 with TRBJ1-1, with a weak D call TRBD1 (6 bases). V was pared by 2 bases and J by 6 bases, with 16 bases between. CDR3 length equals 15 residues. CDR1 is MDHEN and CDR2 is SYDVKM in the germline V gene. In DNA, the CDR3 is TGTGCCAGCAGTTTACCCCCGACGTACAGGGCTGAAGCTTTCTTT. Translation: CASSLPPTYRAEAFF.

This chain uses TRBV9 with TRBJ2-5; D ambiguous. Trimming pared 1 base from V and 5 bases from J, leaving 6 bases between. The CDR3 consists of 12 residues. Germline values: CDR1 SGDLS, CDR2 YYNGEE. CDR3 nucleotide sequence: TGTGCCAGCAGCGTAAGTGGGGAGACCCAGTACTTC. This gives the protein CASSVSGETQYF.

This clonotype has a count of ten or more. This rearrangement joins TRBV7-2 to TRBJ2-7; D gene uncertain. From germline, CDR1 is SGHTA and CDR2 FQGNSA. The V and J ends lost 6 bases and 9 bases respectively, with 24 bases between them. CDR3 length: 15 residues. The CDR3 reads CASSSNPTVPTGQYF. The CDR3 coding sequence is TGTGCCAGCAGTTCCAATCCGACGGTCCCGACGGGGCAGTACTTC. Using reference TRBV7-2 and TRBJ2-7 for the parts outside the CDR3, the full variable domain is GAGVSQSPSNKVTEKGKDVELRCDPISGHTALYWYRQSLGQGLEFLIYFQGNSAPDKSGLPSDRFSAERTGGSVSTLTIQRTQQEDSAVYLCASSSNPTVPTGQYFGPGTRLTVT.

This clonotype was counted between two and nine times. The CDR3 here is CAWRTGVLLSPLHF. CDR3 bases: TGTGCCTGGAGGACAGGGGTACTCCTTTCACCCCTCCACTTT. The V gene is TRBV30, the J gene TRBJ1-6, with TRBD1 matching 8 bases. Germline trimming cut 3 bases from V and 9 bases from J; bases unmatched to any gene: 7. Germline lookup yields CDR1 GTSNPN and CDR2 SVGIG (reference sequence). The length of the CDR3 is 14 residues.

This clonotype has just a few counts. The chain combines TRBV19 with TRBJ2-6; tentatively, D is TRBD2 (5 bases). V was cut by 7 bases and J by 0 bases, with 13 bases left in between. The germline CDR1 and CDR2 sequences are LNHDA and SQIVND (reference sequence). CDR3 length: 16 residues. CDR3 sequence: CASIPRGSSGANVLTF. CDR3 coding DNA: TGTGCCAGTATCCCTCGGGGAAGCTCTGGGGCCAACGTCCTGACTTTC.